Following are 18 T cell receptor beta chains from one sample sequenced in a study of CD8 T cells in ankylosing spondylitis (dated by TCRdb to 2016 to 2017). The library came from 5' RACE. Sequencing used an Illumina HiSeq 2500. TCRdb itself trimmed the public reads at Q25 with fastp, ran MiXCR and retained productive beta chains. When rows share a CDR3 protein, they turn into one entry using the most common DNA and genes. The sample data list about 240,000 distinct CDR3 sequences, and under 8.5% of these were observed just once. Clones ranked in the top ten supply approximately 4.8% of the sample. Sequenced input: blood, either unsorted or a sorted T cell fraction (not recorded which). These receptors came from a female donor with ankylosing spondylitis or in good health (not recorded which).

This clonotype was seen more than once but under ten times. The chain joins TRBV9 to TRBJ2-5; TRBD2 might be the D (7 bases). The V and J ends lost 2 bases and 5 bases respectively, with 19 bases between them. The V gene's germline CDR1 is SGDLS and CDR2 YYNGEE. The CDR3 extends over 16 amino acids. The CDR3 nucleotides read TGTGCCAGCAGCGTTGGGATGGCGGGGGCAGGGGAGACCCAGTACTTC. The encoded protein is CASSVGMAGAGETQYF.

This clonotype was counted once. Given a much more abundant clone one base away, this may be a read error. The conserved closing phenylalanine or tryptophan is absent in this CDR3, likely reflecting a read error. This chain uses TRBV12-3 or TRBV12-4 with TRBJ1-2; D may be TRBD1 (5 bases). The V end lost 3 bases, the J end lost 7 bases, and 9 bases lay between the germline ends. The CDR3 covers 12 residues. The CDR3 region has the DNA TGTGCCAGCAGTTTGGGGCGTGGTGGCTACACCCTC. Protein sequence: CASSLGRGGYTL.

Notes on this clonotype: A read error may explain this, as a much larger clone is one base away. V usage is TRBV28 and J usage is TRBJ2-3; D gene ambiguous. Germline V gene lookup returns CDR1 MDHEN and CDR2 SYDVKM. V was shortened by 7 bases and J by 1 base, with 18 bases between the two germline ends. This CDR3 region has 16 residues. CDR3 coding DNA: TGTGCCAGCAACTTGGGGATAGGGCCAGGCACAGATACGCAGTATTTT. Protein: CASNLGIGPGTDTQYF.

This clonotype was found a few times. The chain has TRBV7-9 and TRBJ1-1, with no clear D. V was shortened by 10 bases and J by 11 bases, with 17 bases between the two germline ends. The CDR3 is 11 amino acids. Per the germline V gene, CDR1 is SEHNR and CDR2 is FQNEAQ (reference sequence). The CDR3 DNA is TGTGCCATCCTGGGAGCTCTTGCGGCTTTCTTT. As protein: CAILGALAAFF.

The table lists this clonotype with many counts. The chain is built from TRBV29-1 and TRBJ2-1; 14 nucleotides match TRBD2. CDR1 SQVTM and CDR2 ANQGSEA come from the germline V gene. After removal of 6 bases from V and 7 bases from J, the junction contained 11 bases not matched to a gene. The CDR3 has 16 residues. The CDR3 DNA reads TGCAGCGTCGGTTACTTCAGGACTAGCGGGAGGAATGAGCAGTTCTTC. Its translation: CSVGYFRTSGRNEQFF.

This clonotype was counted only a few times. A much larger clone sits a single nucleotide away, making a read error possible. The chain links TRBV5-6 to TRBJ2-7, with D perhaps matching TRBD2 (6 bases). The CDR3 consists of 14 residues. Germline CDR1 and CDR2: SGHDT and YYEEEE. The CDR3 DNA reads TGTGCCAGCAGCTTGGTGGGGGGTTCCTACGAGCAGTGCTTC. Amino acid sequence: CASSLVGGSYEQCF.

This clonotype was found many times. The chain couples TRBV5-1 to TRBJ2-7; D might be TRBD2 (6 bases). CDR3 length equals 14 residues. CDR1 and CDR2 (germline): SGHRS, YFSETQ. V was pared by 0 bases and J by 6 bases, with 13 bases between. This CDR3 is CASSLEGGRAEQYF. The CDR3 DNA reads as TGCGCCAGCAGCTTGGAGGGAGGTAGAGCCGAGCAGTACTTC. Using reference TRBV5-1 and TRBJ2-7 for the parts outside the CDR3, the full variable domain is KAGVTQTPRYLIKTRGQQVTLSCSPISGHRSVSWYQQTPGQGLQFLFEYFSETQRNKGNFPGRFSGRQFSNSRSEMNVSTLELGDSALYLCASSLEGGRAEQYFGPGTRLTVT.

The CDR3 loop reads CASSPPGRAQETQYF. The CDR3, as DNA: TGTGCCAGCAGCCCCCCAGGACGCGCACAAGAGACCCAGTACTTC. V is TRBV6-2 or TRBV6-3 and J is TRBJ2-5; D unclear. V gave up 6 bases and J gave up 2 bases, with 16 bases separating them. Germline CDR1 reads MNHEY; CDR2 reads SVGEGT. The CDR3 totals 15 residues.

Comments on this clonotype: Mismatch with germline at one junction end may stem from a read error. The J gene is TRBJ2-3, the V gene TRBV7-2; 16 bases map to TRBD2. CDR3 length equals 14 residues. Per germline, CDR1 SGHTA and CDR2 FQGNSA. CDR3 loop: CASSSPGLAGGEDF. In nucleotides, the CDR3 is TGTGCCAGCAGCTCTCCGGGACTAGCGGGAGGGGAGGATTTT.

This sequence joins TRBV5-4 and TRBJ1-3, with a possible D match to TRBD1 (6 bases). This CDR3 region has 16 residues. V lost 3 bases, J lost 2 bases, and 15 bases lay in between. CDR1 is SGHNT and CDR2 is YYREEE in the germline V gene (reference sequence). The CDR3 spells CASSSPGQTTGNTIYF. CDR3 coding DNA: TGTGCCAGCAGCTCCCCCGGACAGACTACTGGAAACACCATATATTTT.

This clonotype was recorded at least ten times. V is TRBV5-1 and J is TRBJ2-7, with 9 bases that match TRBD1. The junction had 12 bases not matched to a gene; V was cut back by 4 bases and J by 7 bases. CDR3 length equals 15 residues. Per the germline V gene, CDR1 is SGHRS and CDR2 is YFSETQ. The CDR3 DNA reads as TGCGCCAGCAGCCTTCAACAGGGGGCGAAGGGGGAGCAGTACTTC. It specifies CASSLQQGAKGEQYF.

This clonotype was picked up many times. This rearrangement joins TRBV4-2 to TRBJ1-1, with a possible D match to TRBD1 (5 bases). The CDR3 has 15 amino acids. The germline gives CDR1 LGHNA, CDR2 YNFKEQ. V lost 2 bases and J lost 0, with 10 bases in between. CDR3 coding DNA: TGTGCCAGCAGCCAAAGGGGAGGGATGAACACTGAAGCTTTCTTT. It translates to CASSQRGGMNTEAFF.

This clonotype was found many times. The chain couples TRBV5-5 to TRBJ2-3, with 13 bases that match TRBD2. The V and J ends lost 4 bases and 2 bases, in that order; junction bases with no gene match: 4. This CDR3 is built from 16 residues. CDR1 is SGHKS, CDR2 YYEKEE, per germline (reference sequence). CDR3 bases: TGTGCCAGCAGCATCGGACTAGCGGGAGCCACAGATACGCAGTATTTT. Translation: CASSIGLAGATDTQYF. Supplemented by reference TRBV5-5 and TRBJ2-3, the full variable domain reads DAGVTQSPTHLIKTRGQQVTLRCSPISGHKSVSWYQQVLGQGPQFIFQYYEKEERGRGNFPDRFSARQFPNYSSELNVNALLLGDSALYLCASSIGLAGATDTQYFGPGTRLTVL.

This clonotype was counted ten times or more. The CDR3 sequence: CASSVGPAYGYTF. The DNA of the CDR3 is TGTGCCAGCAGTGTAGGACCGGCCTATGGCTACACCTTC. This chain connects TRBV28 to TRBJ1-2; D not certain. Germline V gives CDR1 MDHEN, CDR2 SYDVKM. The CDR3 contains 13 residues. Trimming shortened V by 5 bases and J by 4 bases, and 11 bases separated the two germline ends.

This clonotype came up a few times. The gene calls are TRBV7-9 and TRBJ1-5; the D is unclear. Trimming took 3 bases from V and 1 from J, leaving 7 bases between them. This CDR3 has 14 residues. Germline loops: CDR1 SEHNR, CDR2 FQNEAQ (reference sequence). The CDR3 DNA reads as TGTGCCAGCAGCTTGGGCAACAGCAATCAGCCCCAGCATTTT. As protein: CASSLGNSNQPQHF.

Comment on this clonotype: A clone one base away is much larger, so this may be a read error. The J gene is TRBJ2-4, the V gene TRBV6-4, with 8 bases that match TRBD2. Germline assignment: CDR1 MRHNA and CDR2 SNTAGT. The CDR3 loop spans 18 amino acids. This CDR3 is CASSTGLVRRGAKNTQYF. The CDR3 DNA reads as TGTGCCAGCAGCACGGGACTAGTGCGCCGCGGCGCCAAAAACACTCAGTACTTC.

This clonotype was recorded many times. J is TRBJ2-5 and V is TRBV12-3 or TRBV12-4; D may correspond to TRBD1 or TRBD2 (5 bases each). This CDR3 has 13 residues. Trimming stripped 2 bases from V and 5 bases from J, with 9 bases between. CDR3 DNA sequence: TGTGCCAGCAGTTTAACAGGACTGGAGACCCAGTACTTC. It codes for CASSLTGLETQYF.

This clonotype came up many times. The CDR3 reads CSASSGQGRQPQHF. The CDR3 DNA follows: TGCAGTGCTAGCTCCGGACAGGGCCGCCAGCCCCAGCATTTT. The rearrangement links TRBV20-1 to TRBJ1-5; 8 bases line up with TRBD1. CDR3 length equals 14 residues. Germline V gives CDR1 DFQATT, CDR2 SNEGSKA (reference sequence). The V gene end was trimmed by 3 bases and the J gene end by 7 bases; junction bases not matched to a gene: 8.